This T cell receptor beta chain was obtained from a study of T cells after yellow fever vaccination. The study made its TCR cDNA through 5'RACE template switching. That step introduced a universal primer site along with UMIs. TCRdb passed the 5' RACE reads through MiXCR, listing each CDR3 protein once. The sample holds hundreds of thousands of distinct CDR3 sequences, approximately 5.2% seen once. This clonotype occurred a few times. Germline V gene sequence: CDR1 KGHDR, CDR2 SFDVKD. Trimming shortened V by 1 base and J by 6 bases, and 13 bases separated the two germline ends. The CDR3 runs 15 residues.

The source is a man between 18 and 35 years old who received the YFV17D yellow fever vaccine. This specimen was CD4+ T cells sorted from PBMCs, taken on the day of the yellow fever booster vaccination. The rearrangement joins TRBV24-1 to TRBJ2-3, with TRBD2 as a possible D gene (5 bases). The CDR3: CATSDLADPVDTQYF. The CDR3 bases are TGTGCCACCAGTGATTTAGCGGACCCCGTTGATACGCAGTATTTT.